This T cell receptor beta chain derives from a study of OX40 agonist ivuxolimab in advanced cancers. The study in broad terms: Ivuxolimab was an agonistic, fully human IgG2 monoclonal antibody directed against OX40 (CD134), a costimulatory receptor. Partial responses were achieved by three dose-escalation patients, of whom one had hepatocellular carcinoma and two had cutaneous melanoma. Of the approximately 54 patients in dose escalation, about 20 had hepatocellular carcinoma, some 15 had melanoma, 9 had renal cell carcinoma and 9 had head and neck cancer. The dose-escalation cohort was about 83% male with a mean age of around 62 years, ranging from roughly 23 to 90. Patients were allowed to have had prior anti-PD-1, anti-PD-L1 or anti-CTLA-4 therapy, and 40% to 45% of the dose-escalation patients had been treated with checkpoint inhibitors. Intravenous ivuxolimab was administered to patients every 2 weeks at six dose levels: 0.01, 0.1, 0.3, 1.5, 3 and 10 mg/kg. Peripheral TCRbeta sequencing aimed to test whether ivuxolimab altered TCR sequence diversity and caused clonal T-cell expansion. The paper describes the monotherapy dose-escalation part (N of about 55 patients) of the phase I trial of ivuxolimab.

Here is what the overall study found, with its caveats: After ivuxolimab, expanded clones were on average more numerous among CD8+ T cells than among CD4+ T cells. Which antigens the clonally expanded peripheral T cells were specific for was not determined. At doses of 0.1 to 3.0 mg/kg, clonal expansion of both CD4+ and CD8+ T cells in blood was seen between baseline and week 6. In the 0.1-3.0 mg/kg groups, partial responders had among the lowest normalized peripheral clonal expansion, particularly in CD8+ T cells. Low levels of normalized T-cell clonal expansion were also seen in some patients who did not respond.

Genomic DNA was isolated from the sorted cells so that the TCRbeta CDR3 region could be sequenced. The immunoSEQ Assay was used to sequence the TCRbeta CDR3 regions. TCRdb holds this immuneACCESS table with in-frame rearrangements only. Some clones are missing; in checked studies, unresolved V genes explain under half, and the rest has no known cause. The sample table contains tens of thousands of clones; only one count was recorded for 70% to 90% of them. Together, the top ten hold approximately 20% of the sample. The trial excluded patients who had a history of autoimmune disease or who were on systemic immunosuppression. Peripheral blood for TCR sequencing was collected from all dose cohorts at baseline, on cycle 4 day 1, and on cycle 7 day 1. The samples were drawn from a first-in-human, open-label, multicenter phase I dose-escalation trial of ivuxolimab. Adults with locally advanced or metastatic melanoma, renal cell, hepatocellular, or head and neck squamous cell carcinoma were enrolled in the trial. Before TCR sequencing, CD4+ and CD8+ T cells were separately sorted from peripheral blood.

This clone was detected a few times. The antigen this receptor binds is unknown. Per-nucleotide qualities are absent, and no much larger clonotype sits a single base away. CDR1 SQVTM and CDR2 ANQGSEA are derived from the germline V gene. The CDR3 starts with the cysteine, ends with the phenylalanine, and has 10 residues. Only the CDR3 part of the read is kept: 30 bases, read in frame from the first base. The clonotype originates from an adult with an advanced solid tumor such as melanoma, head and neck, liver or kidney cancer. The rearranged chain carries TRBV29-1 and TRBJ2-7; no D gene can be assigned with confidence. The sample in question was CD4+ or CD8+ T cells sorted from blood, obtained in a trial of the OX40 agonist ivuxolimab. The CDR3 region: CLPLTYEQYF. The DNA sequence is TGCCTTCCCCTTACCTACGAGCAGTACTTC.